This entry describes one TCR beta chain. The germline CDR1 and CDR2 sequences are SNHLY and FYNNEI. This CDR3 contains 13 residues. V lost 8 bases to trimming and J lost 6 bases, with 15 bases between them. This specimen comes from a study of blood T cell repertoires in COVID-19. The wider study: Material from acute and convalescent COVID-19 was sourced from the United States, Italy and Spain. T cells, B-cell-depleted T cells, or PBMCs supplied cDNA or gDNA.

Original processing methods: Nucleated cell number was recorded as an estimate derived from reference gene primer amplification. Sequenced by immunoSEQ multiplex PCR; TCRdb stores in-frame clones only, minus some. For V, J and clone size, that table is used; D and trimming come from the DNA. The sample includes over 300,000 clones, more than 70% of them seen just once. The sequence came from a man in his forties with acute or convalescent COVID-19. V is TRBV2 and J is TRBJ2-3; TRBD1 might be the D (5 bases). Sequences were obtained from peripheral blood. The CDR3 DNA is TGTGCCAGCGGGGCCCTCCCCCGGGATACGCAGTATTTT. It yields the protein CASGALPRDTQYF.